A single sample gave rise to the 10 T cell receptor beta chains below, sequenced in a study of Graves' ophthalmopathy and Graves' hyperthyroidism. The authors amplified TCR beta CDR3 regions, and they did so from RNA transcripts for repertoire sequencing. The authors performed first-round RT-PCR with HTBI primers and then a second-round multiplex PCR. TCRdb re-derived calls from the multiplex PCR reads in MiXCR, one entry per CDR3 protein. Here the sample spans hundreds of thousands of distinct CDR3 sequences, 21% being singletons. Sequenced: peripheral blood. These receptors originate from a woman under 30 with stable Graves' hyperthyroidism.

This clonotype was counted between two and nine times. The chain joins TRBV11-1 to TRBJ2-5, with 11 bases identical to TRBD2. The junction had 5 bases not matched to a gene; V was cut back by 11 bases and J by 3 bases. Germline lookup yields CDR1 SGHAT and CDR2 FQDESV (reference sequence). The CDR3 has 13 amino acids. The CDR3 bases are TGTGCCGGCGGACTAGCGGGTGAAGAGACCCAGTACTTC. It is translated as CAGGLAGEETQYF.

This clonotype has just a few counts. J is TRBJ2-5 and V is TRBV18; D may be TRBD1 or TRBD2 (5 bases each). Germline assignment: CDR1 KGHSH and CDR2 LQKENI. The V gene lost 5 bases and the J gene lost 5 bases, with 15 bases spanning the gap. This CDR3 has 14 amino acids. The CDR3 loop is CASSSGLPGETQYF. In DNA, the CDR3 is TGTGCCAGCTCATCGGGGCTCCCGGGGGAGACCCAGTACTTC.

This clonotype was counted ten times or more. This rearrangement joins TRBV6-1 to TRBJ2-7; 11 bases fit TRBD2. CDR1 and CDR2 (germline): MNHNS, SASEGT. Germline trimming cut 10 bases from V and 2 bases from J; bases unmatched to any gene: 10. The CDR3 contains 15 residues. The CDR3 bases are TGTGCCACAATACCGGGACTAGCGGCGACCTACGAGCAGTACTTC. Protein sequence: CATIPGLAATYEQYF.

The rearrangement links TRBV9 to TRBJ2-5; 14 positions match TRBD2. The CDR3 runs to 17 residues. Germline-derived CDR1 and CDR2 are SGDLS and YYNGEE. Unmatched junction bases numbered 9, after V lost 3 bases and J lost 5 bases. The chain's CDR3 is CASSARTSGRSTETQYF. In DNA, the CDR3 is TGTGCCAGCAGCGCCCGGACTAGCGGGAGGTCCACGGAGACCCAGTACTTC.

This clonotype has more than one count but fewer than ten. The chain is built from TRBV27 and TRBJ2-5; unclear D gene. Germline CDR1 MNHEY, CDR2 SMNVEV (reference sequence). This CDR3 has 11 amino acids. V lost 3 bases and J lost 6, with 5 bases in between. CDR3 region: CASSFQKTQYF. Written as DNA, the CDR3 is TGTGCCAGCAGTTTTCAAAAGACCCAGTACTTC.

This clonotype was counted at least ten times. This chain connects TRBV6-2 or TRBV6-3 to TRBJ2-7, with 10 positions matching TRBD1. The CDR3 totals 15 residues. V shed 7 bases and J 1 base; nucleotides not matched to a gene: 7. Germline lookup yields CDR1 MNHEY and CDR2 SVGEGT. CDR3 nucleotides: TGTGCCAGCACCCGGACAGGGGGAAGATCCTACGAGCAGTACTTC. Amino acid sequence: CASTRTGGRSYEQYF.

This clonotype has a count of ten or more. The chain combines TRBV12-3 or TRBV12-4 with TRBJ1-2; no definite D call. The V end lost 7 bases, the J end lost 4 bases, and 16 bases lay between the germline ends. There are 14 residues in the CDR3. The CDR3 region is CASIRSGFGYGYTF. The CDR3 nucleotides read TGTGCCAGCATTCGGTCCGGTTTCGGCTATGGCTACACCTTC.

V usage is TRBV2 and J usage is TRBJ2-5; maybe TRBD2 (5 bases). Trimming left V 5 bases short and J 4 bases short, with 11 bases between. The CDR3 contains 13 residues. Germline V gene sequence: CDR1 SNHLY, CDR2 FYNNEI. The CDR3 nucleotides are TGTGCCAGCAGTAGGGAGAATCGAGAGACCCAGTACTTC. It codes for CASSRENRETQYF.

On this clonotype: A much larger clone is a single base away; this may be a read error. J is TRBJ1-2 and V is TRBV3-1; D is unresolved. There are 13 residues in the CDR3. From germline, CDR1 is LGHDT and CDR2 YNNKEL (reference sequence). The CDR3 region is CVSSPQTAGLHTF. As DNA, the CDR3 is TGTGTCAGCAGCCCTCAGACGGCAGGATTGCACACCTTC.

This clonotype showed up many times. V is TRBV29-1 and J is TRBJ1-1; D ambiguous. V lost 6 bases and J lost 1, with 9 bases in between. Germline V gives CDR1 SQVTM, CDR2 ANQGSEA. The CDR3 has 12 residues. CDR3: CSVGRTNTEAFF. The DNA of the CDR3 is TGCAGCGTCGGACGGACGAACACTGAAGCTTTCTTT.